This T cell receptor beta chain was sequenced for a study of cytomegalovirus exposure and HLA in healthy donors. Overall study context: A previous analysis identified around 120 million unique TCR beta sequences derived from roughly 180 million T cells.

Healthy bone marrow donors formed the donor group. About this clone: No antigen is known for it.

This PCR relied on a set of 60 Vbeta primers and 13 Jbeta primers. TCRdb keeps only in-frame clones here, not all; method: immunoSEQ multiplex PCR. The table includes 100,000 to 150,000 clones, 80% detected once. Broader study findings: The classifier reportedly diagnosed cytomegalovirus status with high specificity and sensitivity. Earlier analysis found most TCR beta V segments productive about 87% or about 30% of the time.

What was sequenced was PBMCs. This clonotype was obtained from a man aged 25 to 45 in good health and CMV-seronegative.

CDR3 residues: CASSLGRVTEAFF. DNA of the CDR3: TGTGCCAGCAGCTTGGGCAGGGTCACTGAAGCTTTCTTT. The V call is TRBV5-4, the J call TRBJ1-1, with D possibly being TRBD1 (5 bases). Germline-derived CDR1 and CDR2 are SGHNT and YYREEE (reference sequence). The CDR3 runs 13 residues. The V end was cut by 0 bases, the J end by 4 bases, with 7 bases between.